A selection of T cell receptor beta chains follows, all from one sample in a study of cytomegalovirus exposure and HLA in healthy donors. Clones were read by immunoSEQ multiplex PCR, and TCRdb kept only the in-frame ones, dropping some. This sample has some 140,000 clones; around 80% occur once, and the top ten carry 8.8%. The specimen was PBMCs. All receptors derive from a woman between 45 and 65 years old in good health and CMV-seropositive. Each CDR3 is given with its conserved first and last residue. A D gene is named only where the DNA matches it firmly.

CDR3nt: TGTGCCAGCAGCTGGGGACAGGGGGGCACCGGGGAGCTGTTTTTT
CDR3aa: CASSWGQGGTGELFF
j_gene: TRBJ2-2
v_gene: TRBV11-3
d_gene: TRBD1

CDR3nt: TGTGCCAGCAGCTTGGGAGTTGGACGGGGAGATGAAAAACTGTTTTTT
CDR3aa: CASSLGVGRGDEKLFF
j_gene: TRBJ1-4
v_gene: TRBV5-8
d_gene: NA

CDR3nt: TGCGCCAGCAGCCAAGATATCTTTAGGAGCTCCTATAATTCACCCCTCCACTTT
CDR3aa: CASSQDIFRSSYNSPLHF
j_gene: TRBJ1-6
v_gene: TRBV4-3
d_gene: NA

CDR3nt: TGTGCCAGCAGCTTGGGACAGGGTAGAGGCTACACCTTC
CDR3aa: CASSLGQGRGYTF
j_gene: TRBJ1-2
v_gene: TRBV7-9
d_gene: TRBD1

CDR3nt: TGTGCCAGCAGGTCCCCCTTCAGGGACTCCTATAATTCACCCCTCCACTTT
CDR3aa: CASRSPFRDSYNSPLHF
j_gene: TRBJ1-6
v_gene: TRBV27
d_gene: NA

CDR3nt: TGTGCCAGCAGCTTAGCGGGGGGGAGCGAAAAACTGTTTTTT
CDR3aa: CASSLAGGSEKLFF
j_gene: TRBJ1-4
v_gene: TRBV7-9
d_gene: NA

CDR3nt: TGTGCCAGCAGCCAAGAGCGGGGGCGAGTTTACGAGCAGTACTTC
CDR3aa: CASSQERGRVYEQYF
j_gene: TRBJ2-7
v_gene: TRBV2
d_gene: TRBD2

CDR3nt: TGCGCCAGCACACCCCTAGCGGGGGTTGGAGATACGCAGTATTTT
CDR3aa: CASTPLAGVGDTQYF
j_gene: TRBJ2-3
v_gene: TRBV5-1
d_gene: TRBD2

CDR3nt: TGCGCCAGCAGCGGGTCTAGCGGAGCCTCCTACGAGCAGTACTTC
CDR3aa: CASSGSSGASYEQYF
j_gene: TRBJ2-7
v_gene: TRBV5-1
d_gene: TRBD2

CDR3nt: TGTGCCTTCCGGGACAGGGGCTACGAGCAGTACTTC
CDR3aa: CAFRDRGYEQYF
j_gene: TRBJ2-7
v_gene: TRBV30
d_gene: TRBD1

CDR3nt: TGCGCCAGCACCCCTCGGGAAATGAATGAAAAACTGTTTTTT
CDR3aa: CASTPREMNEKLFF
j_gene: TRBJ1-4
v_gene: TRBV5-1
d_gene: NA

CDR3nt: TGTGCCAGCAGTGAACTAGGGAGGGACACCGGGGAGCTGTTTTTT
CDR3aa: CASSELGRDTGELFF
j_gene: TRBJ2-2
v_gene: TRBV2
d_gene: TRBD2

CDR3nt: TGCGCCAGCAGTCCTAGCGGGGGGGCCTCAGATACGCAGTATTTT
CDR3aa: CASSPSGGASDTQYF
j_gene: TRBJ2-3
v_gene: TRBV5-1
d_gene: TRBD2

CDR3nt: TGTGCCAGCAGCTTGCGGCAGGCTAGCGAAAAACTGTTTTTT
CDR3aa: CASSLRQASEKLFF
j_gene: TRBJ1-4
v_gene: TRBV5-8
d_gene: NA

CDR3nt: TGCGCCAGCAGCTTACAGGGATCTAATGAAAAACTGTTTTTT
CDR3aa: CASSLQGSNEKLFF
j_gene: TRBJ1-4
v_gene: TRBV5-1
d_gene: NA

CDR3nt: TGTGCCAGCGGGATTAGCGGGGGTACGGGGGAGACCCAGTACTTC
CDR3aa: CASGISGGTGETQYF
j_gene: TRBJ2-5
v_gene: TRBV7-3
d_gene: TRBD2